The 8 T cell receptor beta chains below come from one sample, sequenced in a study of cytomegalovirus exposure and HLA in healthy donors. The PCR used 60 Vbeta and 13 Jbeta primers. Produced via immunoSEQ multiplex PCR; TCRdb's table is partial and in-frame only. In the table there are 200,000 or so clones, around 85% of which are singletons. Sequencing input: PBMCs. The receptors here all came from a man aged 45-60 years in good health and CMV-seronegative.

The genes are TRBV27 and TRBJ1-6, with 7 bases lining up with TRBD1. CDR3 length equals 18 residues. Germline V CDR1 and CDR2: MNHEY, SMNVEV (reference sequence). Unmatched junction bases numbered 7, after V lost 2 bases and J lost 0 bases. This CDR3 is CASSLRQGGISYNSPLHF. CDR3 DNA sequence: TGTGCCAGCAGTTTAAGACAGGGCGGGATCTCCTATAATTCACCCCTCCACTTT.

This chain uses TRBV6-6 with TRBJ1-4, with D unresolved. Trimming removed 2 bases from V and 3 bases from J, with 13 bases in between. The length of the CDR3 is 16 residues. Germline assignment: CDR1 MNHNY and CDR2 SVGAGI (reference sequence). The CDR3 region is CASSYRAARANEKLFF. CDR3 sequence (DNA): TGTGCCAGCAGTTACCGGGCCGCGAGGGCTAATGAAAAACTGTTTTTT.

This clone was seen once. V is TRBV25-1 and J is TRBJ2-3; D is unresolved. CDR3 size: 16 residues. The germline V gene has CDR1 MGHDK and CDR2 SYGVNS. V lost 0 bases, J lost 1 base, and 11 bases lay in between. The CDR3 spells CASSEYTGGGTDTQYF. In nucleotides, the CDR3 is TGTGCCAGCAGTGAATATACGGGTGGTGGCACAGATACGCAGTATTTT.

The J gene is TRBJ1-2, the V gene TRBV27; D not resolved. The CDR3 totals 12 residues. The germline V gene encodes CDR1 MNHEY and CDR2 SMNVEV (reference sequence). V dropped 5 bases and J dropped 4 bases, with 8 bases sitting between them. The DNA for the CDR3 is TGTGCCAGCAGTGACAATTTCTATGGCTACACCTTC. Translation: CASSDNFYGYTF.

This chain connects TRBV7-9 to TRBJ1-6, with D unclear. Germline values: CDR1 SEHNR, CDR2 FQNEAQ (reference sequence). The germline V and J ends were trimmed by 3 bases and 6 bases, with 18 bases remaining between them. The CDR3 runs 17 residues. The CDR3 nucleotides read TGTGCCAGCAGCTTTGGTTGGGAGCGGCAGCTTAATTCACCCCTCCACTTT. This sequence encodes CASSFGWERQLNSPLHF.

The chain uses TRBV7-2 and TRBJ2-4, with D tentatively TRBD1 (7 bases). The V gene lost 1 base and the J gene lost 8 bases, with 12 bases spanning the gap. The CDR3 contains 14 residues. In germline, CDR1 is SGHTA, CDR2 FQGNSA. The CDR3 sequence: CASSLEGRGDIQYF. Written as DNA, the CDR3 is TGTGCCAGCAGCTTAGAGGGCAGGGGGGACATTCAGTACTTC.

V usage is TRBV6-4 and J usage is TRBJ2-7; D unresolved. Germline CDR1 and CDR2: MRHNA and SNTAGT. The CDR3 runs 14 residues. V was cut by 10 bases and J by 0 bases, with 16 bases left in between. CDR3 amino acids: CAKKPYSTSYEQYF. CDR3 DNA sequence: TGTGCCAAAAAGCCGTACAGTACCTCCTACGAGCAGTACTTC.

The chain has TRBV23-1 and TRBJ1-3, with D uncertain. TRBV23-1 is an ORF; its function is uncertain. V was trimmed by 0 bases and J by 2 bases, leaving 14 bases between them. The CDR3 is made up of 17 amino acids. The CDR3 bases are TGCGCCAGCAGTCAATCGAGGGCCGAGGAAACTGGAAACACCATATATTTT. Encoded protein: CASSQSRAEETGNTIYF.